One T cell receptor (beta chain) is described in this entry. The antigen remains unidentified. CDR1 and CDR2 (germline): KGHSH, LQKENI. V lost 1 base to trimming and J lost 3 bases; unmatched junction nucleotides: 0. This CDR3 spans 16 amino acids. The record originates from a study of identical twins. TCRdb re-called the 5' RACE reads with MiXCR, one entry per CDR3 protein. In the table there are more than 650,000 distinct CDR3 sequences, around 6% of which are singletons. Study observations and caveats: Twins showed weaker excess sharing in their beta out-of-frame sequences. A partial confounding effect on zero-insertion analyses could come from invariant MAIT and iNKT cells.

The TCR originated in a man younger than 35 in good health. V gene TRBV18 combines with J gene TRBJ2-2; 12 positions match TRBD2. What was sequenced was naive T cells sorted from blood. CDR3 loop: CASSPRLAGDTGELFF. The CDR3 region has the DNA TGTGCCAGCTCACCACGACTAGCGGGAGACACCGGGGAGCTGTTTTTT.